This T cell receptor (beta chain) originates from a study of blood T cell repertoires in COVID-19. The CDR3 contains 15 residues. The V gene lost 4 bases and the J gene lost 8 bases, with 17 bases spanning the gap. Germline CDR1 is MGHDK and CDR2 is SYGVNS. As handled by the study authors: Reference gene primer amplification gave estimated nucleated cell counts. Measured with immunoSEQ multiplex PCR; TCRdb has only the in-frame clones, and not every one. Clonal size and the V and J genes are those of that table, whereas D and trimming came from the DNA. The table shows a few hundred thousand clones, with 87% occurring only once. This clone has more than one count but fewer than ten.

This TCR came from a man aged 35-49 years with active or convalescent COVID-19. The sequencing sample was made of peripheral blood. J is TRBJ1-4 and V is TRBV25-1; D is perhaps TRBD1 (5 bases). The CDR3 DNA reads TGTGCCAGCAGTGGTACTCTAGACAGACGCGAAAAACTGTTTTTT. As protein: CASSGTLDRREKLFF.